These 12 T cell receptor beta chains came from one sample sequenced in a study of shared clonotypes between healthy human individuals. The naive CD8 fraction comprised CD45RO-negative cells positively selected for CCR7 and excluded terminally differentiated effector memory CD45RA+ cells. TCRdb keeps only in-frame clones here, not all; method: immunoSEQ multiplex PCR. Of 600,000 or so clones listed, approximately 95% are singletons. The sequenced sample was naive CD8+ T cells sorted from blood. These receptors were obtained from a woman aged 25 to 39 in good health.

This clone was seen a single time. The same CDR3 arises from other DNA sequences in this sample as well. The gene calls are TRBV9 and TRBJ2-7, with TRBD2 matching 7 bases. The V gene's germline CDR1 is SGDLS and CDR2 YYNGEE. Losses at the gene ends were 2 bases for V and 1 base for J; bases not matched to a gene: 3. This CDR3 spans 14 amino acids. The CDR3 sequence is CASSVGGVSYEQYF. In DNA form, the CDR3 reads TGTGCCAGCAGCGTTGGGGGGGTTTCCTACGAGCAGTACTTC.

The chain links TRBV9 to TRBJ2-7, with 8 bases matching TRBD1. CDR1 and CDR2 (germline): SGDLS, YYNGEE. The CDR3 totals 18 residues. V trimming: 0 bases; J trimming: 3 bases; junction bases outside the gene matches: 14. The CDR3 loop reads CASSVVGPGGSRIYEQYF. CDR3 coding DNA: TGTGCCAGCAGCGTAGTTGGGCCAGGGGGCAGCAGAATCTACGAGCAGTACTTC.

The CDR3 region has the DNA TGTGCCAGCAGAACCACAGACTCCTACGAGCAGTACTTC. This codes for CASRTTDSYEQYF. This rearrangement joins TRBV6-5 to TRBJ2-7; no clear D gene. Trimming shortened V by 6 bases and J by 0 bases, and 9 bases separated the two germline ends. The germline V gene encodes CDR1 MNHEY and CDR2 SVGAGI. The CDR3 loop spans 13 amino acids.

The V and J genes are TRBV11-2 and TRBJ2-1, with 11 bases that match TRBD2. CDR3 length: 16 amino acids. CDR1 SGHAT and CDR2 FQNNGV come from the germline V gene. V shed 5 bases, J shed 3 bases, and the junction held 6 bases outside the gene matches. The CDR3 here is CASSRGLAEYYNEQFF. The CDR3 DNA reads as TGTGCCAGCAGCCGGGGACTAGCGGAGTACTACAATGAGCAGTTCTTC.

The rearrangement joins TRBV6-6 to TRBJ2-7; 7 bases align to TRBD1. CDR3 length: 14 residues. Germline CDR1 is MNHNY and CDR2 is SVGAGI (reference sequence). V trimming: 4 bases; J trimming: 2 bases; junction bases outside the gene matches: 5. CDR3 in amino acids: CASSSATGTYEQYF. The CDR3 DNA reads as TGTGCCAGCAGTTCCGCGACAGGGACCTACGAGCAGTACTTC.

J is TRBJ1-4 and V is TRBV2, with unresolved D. Germline values: CDR1 SNHLY, CDR2 FYNNEI. The CDR3 consists of 15 residues. Trimming removed 8 bases from V and 8 bases from J, with 21 bases in between. CDR3 DNA: TGTGCCAGCCCCCCCTTAATATATAGTCCCGAAAAACTGTTTTTT. Translated, it gives CASPPLIYSPEKLFF. The full variable domain, in which reference TRBV2 and TRBJ1-4 provide the parts outside the CDR3, is EPEVTQTPSHQVTQMGQEVILRCVPISNHLYFYWYRQILGQKVEFLVSFYNNEISEKSEIFDDQFSVERPDGSNFTLKIRSTKLEDSAMYFCASPPLIYSPEKLFFGSGTQLSVL.

This clone was found once. This rearrangement joins TRBV19 to TRBJ1-3; D is perhaps TRBD1 (5 bases). V lost 7 bases and J lost 2, with 9 bases in between. CDR3 size: 13 residues. In germline, CDR1 is LNHDA, CDR2 SQIVND (reference sequence). CDR3 sequence reads: CASIQGTGNTIYF. CDR3 bases: TGTGCCAGTATTCAGGGAACTGGAAACACCATATATTTT.

Only one count was recorded for this clone. This chain links TRBV28 with TRBJ2-3; perhaps D is TRBD1 or TRBD2 (5 bases each). Germline V lookup: CDR1 MDHEN, CDR2 SYDVKM. CDR3 length: 18 amino acids. V lost 6 bases to trimming and J lost 2 bases, with 24 bases between them. The CDR3 nucleotides read TGTGCCAGCAGGACTATGTTCTGGGACGGCCCGTCCACAGATACGCAGTATTTT. Translating it yields CASRTMFWDGPSTDTQYF.

V gene TRBV4-1 combines with J gene TRBJ2-5; D tentatively fits TRBD1 or TRBD2 (6 bases each). The assigned J gene may be wrong: the sequence end matches TRBJ2-7 better. The V gene's germline CDR1 is MGHRA and CDR2 YSYEKL. The CDR3 is made up of 14 amino acids. CDR3 bases: TGCGCCAGCAGCCAAGAAAGGGGGGTGCTCGAGCAGTACTTC. This gives the protein CASSQERGVLEQYF.

The chain uses TRBV7-8 and TRBJ2-5, with 13 bases fitting TRBD2. Germline CDR1 is SGHVS and CDR2 is FQNEAQ. V shed 5 bases, J shed 2 bases, and the junction held 8 bases outside the gene matches. The CDR3 sequence is 17 residues long. The CDR3 loop reads CASSIGLAGVVQETQYF. CDR3 DNA: TGTGCCAGCAGCATAGGACTAGCGGGAGTGGTACAAGAGACCCAGTACTTC.

The rearrangement joins TRBV5-8 to TRBJ1-1; D is undetermined. The germline CDR1 and CDR2 sequences are SGHTS and YDEGEE. V lost 0 bases and J lost 0, with 12 bases in between. The CDR3 spans 16 residues. CDR3 region: CASSLELGSLNTEAFF. In nucleotides, the CDR3 is TGTGCCAGCAGCTTGGAGTTAGGGAGCCTGAACACTGAAGCTTTCTTT.

The rearrangement uses TRBV29-1 and TRBJ1-4; 7 bases agree with TRBD1. Trimming removed 6 bases from V and 8 bases from J; junction bases left unmatched: 9. The CDR3 sequence is 13 residues long. The germline V gene has CDR1 SQVTM and CDR2 ANQGSEA. The CDR3, as DNA: TGCAGCGTCTTGACAGGGAAGTCCGAAAAACTGTTTTTT. This codes for CSVLTGKSEKLFF.